The source of this T cell receptor beta chain is a study of CD4 and CD8 cells across lung adenocarcinoma regions. Localized lung adenocarcinoma, a non-small cell lung cancer, affected the donors. The CDR3 contains 11 residues. From germline, CDR1 is MNHNS and CDR2 SASEGT. Using its own MiXCR run on the PCR reads, TCRdb lists one record per CDR3 protein. The sample has a few thousand distinct CDR3 sequences; around three fifths are singletons. The sequence came from a female donor with lung adenocarcinoma. The CD4 and CD8 labels of this study may be unreliable. The gene calls are TRBV6-1 and TRBJ2-1, with a tentative D call TRBD2 (5 bases). Near its end, the DNA agrees better with TRBJ2-7, so the J call may be wrong. The sample taken for sequencing was CD8+ T cells from the margin of a lung tumor. CDR3: CASKRTYEQYF. In DNA form, the CDR3 reads TGTGCCAGCAAGCGGACCTACGAGCAGTACTTC.